This record covers a single TCR beta chain. This sample stems from a study of OX40 agonist ivuxolimab in advanced cancers. Germline CDR1 is SGHNT and CDR2 is YYREEE (reference sequence). The CDR3 runs to 14 residues. The V and J ends lost 5 bases and 2 bases respectively, with 10 bases between them. The protocol was immunoSEQ multiplex PCR, while the TCRdb copy is restricted to in-frame clones and leaves out a portion. Of approximately 90,000 clones listed, approximately 90% are singletons. Excluded were patients having autoimmune disease history or systemic immunosuppression. The receptor's source is an adult with an advanced solid tumor such as melanoma, head and neck, liver or kidney cancer. The sample here was CD4+ or CD8+ T cells sorted from blood, taken in a trial of the OX40 agonist ivuxolimab. This chain joins TRBV5-4 and TRBJ2-2, with a tentative D call TRBD2 (6 bases). The CDR3 DNA is TGTGCCAGCAGATCTGGACTAAACACCGGGGAGCTGTTTTTT. Translation gives CASRSGLNTGELFF.